Below are 21 T cell receptor beta chains sequenced from a single sample in a study of T cells in Graves' hyperthyroidism and ophthalmopathy. TCR beta CDR3 regions were amplified from RNA transcripts. A first-round RT-PCR of the TCR CDR3 used the HTBI primer set. TCRdb reanalysed the multiplex PCR reads using MiXCR and keeps one entry per CDR3 protein. The sample holds roughly 280,000 distinct CDR3 sequences, 20% to 25% seen once. The specimen sequenced was blood. Receptors originate from a man aged 25 to 40 with Graves' ophthalmopathy.

This clonotype has just a few counts. This sequence joins TRBV7-9 and TRBJ1-4; TRBD1 aligns across 7 bases. Germline CDR1 is SEHNR and CDR2 is FQNEAQ (reference sequence). The CDR3 has 17 residues. With V trimmed by 5 bases and J by 0 bases, 9 bases remained unmatched. The CDR3 sequence is CASSPQGGQATNEKLFF. CDR3 bases: TGTGCCAGCAGCCCCCAGGGGGGACAAGCAACTAATGAAAAACTGTTTTTT.

This clonotype was found a few times. V and J are TRBV6-1 and TRBJ2-1; D is ambiguous. The CDR3 length is 12 residues. Trimming pared 2 bases from V and 9 bases from J, leaving 8 bases between. Germline-derived CDR1 and CDR2 are MNHNS and SASEGT. The CDR3 is CASSEPHREQFF. CDR3 bases: TGTGCCAGCAGTGAACCCCACCGTGAGCAGTTCTTC.

The sample holds a few counts of this clonotype. J is TRBJ2-6 and V is TRBV30, with 7 bases identical to TRBD2. The CDR3 covers 15 residues. The V and J ends lost 5 bases and 5 bases, in that order; junction bases with no gene match: 9. CDR1 GTSNPN and CDR2 SVGIG come from the germline V gene (reference sequence). CDR3 in DNA: TGTGCCTGGGGTTGGGGGGGGTTCAGGGCCAACGTCCTGACTTTC. This gives the protein CAWGWGGFRANVLTF.

This clonotype showed up just once. The V gene is TRBV19, the J gene TRBJ1-1; D not certain. V was shortened by 3 bases and J by 6 bases, with 14 bases between the two germline ends. Germline V gives CDR1 LNHDA, CDR2 SQIVND (reference sequence). The CDR3 sequence is 14 residues long. In DNA form, the CDR3 reads TGTGCCAGTAGTATTCGGCCCGAATTCCCTGAAGCTTTCTTT. Protein product: CASSIRPEFPEAFF.

There are many counts of this clonotype. The genes are TRBV20-1 and TRBJ2-7; 12 bases map to TRBD1. Germline CDR1 reads DFQATT; CDR2 reads SNEGSKA (reference sequence). This CDR3 contains 13 residues. CDR3 protein: CSFPGTGGYEQYF. The CDR3 DNA is TGCAGCTTCCCCGGGACAGGGGGCTATGAGCAGTACTTC.

This clonotype was seen only a few times. V and J are TRBV10-3 and TRBJ2-1; D is possibly TRBD2 (7 bases). The V gene lost 6 bases and the J gene lost 5 bases, with 17 bases spanning the gap. CDR3 size: 15 residues. Germline lookup yields CDR1 ENHRY and CDR2 SYGVKD. Here the CDR3 reads CAISLTPGGDNEQFF. The CDR3 DNA reads TGTGCCATCAGCCTAACTCCGGGGGGCGACAATGAGCAGTTCTTC.

This clonotype occurred a few times. This sequence joins TRBV7-8 and TRBJ1-2; D gene unclear. The CDR3 totals 16 residues. Germline V lookup: CDR1 SGHVS, CDR2 FQNEAQ. Trimming pared 2 bases from V and 2 bases from J, leaving 15 bases between. CDR3 residues: CASSLSGALLNYGYTF. The CDR3 DNA sequence: TGTGCCAGCAGCTTATCGGGCGCGCTTCTCAACTATGGCTACACCTTC.

This clonotype was seen at least ten times. V is TRBV11-2 and J is TRBJ2-5; D unresolved. Germline values: CDR1 SGHAT, CDR2 FQNNGV. V was cut by 2 bases and J by 5 bases, with 12 bases left in between. The CDR3 spans 14 residues. CDR3 residues: CASSLRLAGETQYF. CDR3 in DNA: TGTGCCAGCAGCTTAAGGTTAGCCGGTGAGACCCAGTACTTC. Full variable domain (missing parts from reference TRBV11-2 and TRBJ2-5): EAGVAQSPRYKIIEKRQSVAFWCNPISGHATLYWYQQILGQGPKLLIQFQNNGVVDDSQLPKDRFSAERLKGVDSTLKIQPAKLEDSAVYLCASSLRLAGETQYFGPGTRLLVL.

The chain carries TRBV5-1 and TRBJ2-5, with a weak D call TRBD1 (6 bases). V was shortened by 1 base and J by 5 bases, with 15 bases between the two germline ends. The CDR3 runs to 15 residues. Germline lookup yields CDR1 SGHRS and CDR2 YFSETQ. CDR3 in amino acids: CASSLSPGAFETQYF. DNA of the CDR3: TGCGCCAGCAGCTTGAGCCCAGGGGCCTTCGAGACCCAGTACTTC.

This clonotype was seen only a few times. The chain couples TRBV24-1 to TRBJ2-2; tentative D call: TRBD1 (6 bases). Germline V gene sequence: CDR1 KGHDR, CDR2 SFDVKD. The CDR3 length is 15 residues. Trimming took off 5 bases at V and 6 bases at J, with 15 bases between the two ends. The CDR3 sequence is CATSAPGHPAGELFF. Here the CDR3 DNA reads TGTGCCACCAGTGCCCCGGGACACCCCGCCGGGGAGCTGTTTTTT.

This clonotype was counted only a few times. The chain joins TRBV20-1 to TRBJ2-5; tentatively, D is TRBD1 (5 bases). Between the trimmed V and J ends, which lost 0 bases and 3 bases, there was a span of 11 bases. The length of the CDR3 is 14 residues. Germline CDR1 reads DFQATT; CDR2 reads SNEGSKA (reference sequence). The CDR3 sequence: CSARDNIREETQYF. CDR3 in DNA: TGCAGTGCTAGAGATAATATCAGGGAAGAGACCCAGTACTTC.

This clonotype was counted many times. The chain links TRBV10-3 to TRBJ1-1, with a weak D call TRBD1 (5 bases). The CDR3 has 13 residues. Per germline, CDR1 ENHRY and CDR2 SYGVKD. V lost 6 bases and J 1 base, leaving 9 bases between the germline ends. CDR3 amino acids: CAIRQEPNTEAFF. CDR3 sequence (DNA): TGTGCCATCAGACAGGAGCCGAACACTGAAGCTTTCTTT.

The chain couples TRBV20-1 to TRBJ2-7; possible D gene TRBD1, 6 bases. Deletions cut 8 bases from V and 0 bases from J, with 14 bases between. The germline gives CDR1 DFQATT, CDR2 SNEGSKA (reference sequence). This CDR3 comprises 13 residues. The CDR3 here is CSTNQGSSYEQYF. The DNA of the CDR3 is TGCAGTACTAACCAGGGGAGCTCCTACGAGCAGTACTTC.

This clonotype was seen ten or more times. This chain joins TRBV28 and TRBJ2-5; TRBD2 agrees at 9 bases. The V gene's germline CDR1 is MDHEN and CDR2 SYDVKM. V gave up 2 bases and J gave up 10 bases; unmatched junction bases: 8. This CDR3 has 14 residues. The CDR3 sequence: CASSLSAGGRDQYF. The CDR3, as DNA: TGTGCCAGCAGTTTAAGTGCGGGAGGGAGGGACCAGTACTTC.

The genes are TRBV15 and TRBJ2-1; 8 nucleotides align to TRBD1. CDR3 size: 16 residues. In germline, CDR1 is LNHNV, CDR2 YYDKDF (reference sequence). The V and J ends lost 6 bases and 0 bases, in that order; junction bases with no gene match: 7. CDR3 coding DNA: TGTGCCACCAGGGAGGGACAGGCGAGCTCCTACAATGAGCAGTTCTTC. Encoded protein: CATREGQASSYNEQFF.

A few counts support this clonotype. The chain recombines TRBV6-1 with TRBJ2-7; 12 nucleotides line up with TRBD2. This CDR3 has 19 amino acids. Germline V gives CDR1 MNHNS, CDR2 SASEGT. With V trimmed by 5 bases and J by 0 bases, 14 bases remained unmatched. The CDR3 sequence: CASSFRRGTSGYSSYEQYF. In DNA form, the CDR3 reads TGTGCCAGCAGTTTTAGGAGAGGGACTAGCGGGTACAGCTCCTACGAGCAGTACTTC.

This clonotype was observed many times. V and J are TRBV5-1 and TRBJ2-7; possible D gene TRBD1, 5 bases. The germline V gene has CDR1 SGHRS and CDR2 YFSETQ. Trimming cost V 0 bases and J 7 bases, with 14 bases left between them. The CDR3 is 14 amino acids. As DNA, the CDR3 is TGCGCCAGCAGCTTGGCCTTCACAGGACCGGAGCAGTACTTC. This encodes CASSLAFTGPEQYF.

Only a few counts were recorded for this clonotype. V gene TRBV29-1 combines with J gene TRBJ2-1, with TRBD2 matching over 13 bases. V lost 6 bases to trimming and J lost 6 bases; unmatched junction nucleotides: 5. Germline V gene sequence: CDR1 SQVTM, CDR2 ANQGSEA. The CDR3 is made up of 14 amino acids. The CDR3 is CSVAGLAGFNEQFF. The CDR3 nucleotides read TGCAGCGTCGCGGGACTAGCGGGATTCAATGAGCAGTTCTTC.

V gene TRBV2 combines with J gene TRBJ1-1; weak D call: TRBD1 (5 bases). Trimming cost V 3 bases and J 0 bases, with 8 bases left between them. The CDR3 runs 14 residues. Looked up from germline, CDR1 is SNHLY and CDR2 is FYNNEI. The DNA for the CDR3 is TGTGCCAGCAGTGACCGACAGATGAACACTGAAGCTTTCTTT. This codes for CASSDRQMNTEAFF.

This clonotype was counted ten times or more. The chain links TRBV20-1 to TRBJ2-1, with TRBD1 matching over 11 bases. Germline CDR1 DFQATT, CDR2 SNEGSKA (reference sequence). J gave up 6 bases and V 6 bases, and 10 bases lay outside the gene matches. The CDR3 runs to 15 residues. This CDR3 reads CSASLGQGAINEQFF. CDR3 nucleotides: TGCAGTGCCTCACTAGGACAGGGGGCGATCAATGAGCAGTTCTTC.

There are a few counts of this clonotype. The chain links TRBV30 to TRBJ2-1, with 9 positions matching TRBD2. The CDR3 runs to 14 residues. V shed 4 bases, J shed 5 bases, and the junction held 6 bases outside the gene matches. Germline CDR1 and CDR2: GTSNPN and SVGIG (reference sequence). The CDR3: CAWTPGLANNEQFF. Here the CDR3 DNA reads TGTGCCTGGACCCCGGGACTAGCTAACAATGAGCAGTTCTTC.